These 6 T cell receptor beta chains were sequenced from one sample in a study of T cell changes during pregnancy in multiple sclerosis. Only in-frame clones appear in the TCRdb table, and some are missing; sequencing was by immunoSEQ multiplex PCR. The data show roughly 57,000 clones, roughly 90% seen once. The material was CD8+ T cells from peripheral blood mononuclear cells, obtained before pregnancy. The source is a female donor with multiple sclerosis, enrolled in a pregnancy study.

By share, this clone counts as medium-sized. This sample also contains other DNA sequences that code for the same CDR3. The chain carries TRBV6-4 and TRBJ2-2; a weak D match, TRBD2 (5 bases). Germline CDR1 and CDR2: MRHNA and SNTAGT. The germline V and J ends were trimmed by 0 bases and 3 bases, with 5 bases remaining between them. This CDR3 contains 14 residues. CDR3 nucleotides: TGTGCCAGCAGTGACTCGAGGGACACCGGGGAGCTGTTTTTT. This gives the protein CASSDSRDTGELFF.

The chain links TRBV5-5 to TRBJ1-6, with 9 bases identical to TRBD1. V gave up 3 bases and J gave up 8 bases; unmatched junction bases: 9. Germline lookup yields CDR1 SGHKS and CDR2 YYEKEE (reference sequence). The CDR3 sequence is 16 residues long. Here the CDR3 DNA reads TGTGCCAGCAGCTCCGGGACAGGGATTATCTATTCACCCCTCCACTTT. It codes for CASSSGTGIIYSPLHF.

V usage is TRBV9 and J usage is TRBJ1-6, with D maybe TRBD1 (5 bases). V shed 0 bases and J shed 10 bases, with 14 bases lying between them. Germline lookup yields CDR1 SGDLS and CDR2 YYNGEE. The CDR3 extends over 15 amino acids. The CDR3 sequence: CASSVGGSSGSPLHF. The CDR3 DNA reads as TGTGCCAGCAGCGTAGGGGGCTCCAGTGGATCACCCCTCCACTTT. Full variable domain (rest looked up from reference TRBV9 and TRBJ1-6): DSGVTQTPKHLITATGQRVTLRCSPRSGDLSVYWYQQSLDQGLQFLIQYYNGEERAKGNILERFSAQQFPDLHSELNLSSLELGDSALYFCASSVGGSSGSPLHFGNGTRLTVT.

The chain recombines TRBV11-2 with TRBJ2-7; D may be TRBD1 (6 bases). Germline V gives CDR1 SGHAT, CDR2 FQNNGV. Trimming shortened V by 1 base and J by 2 bases, and 9 bases separated the two germline ends. This CDR3 contains 14 residues. This chain's CDR3 is CASSLGQGPYEQYF. CDR3 DNA: TGTGCCAGCAGCTTAGGCCAGGGGCCCTACGAGCAGTACTTC.

The V gene is TRBV4-3, the J gene TRBJ1-1; 9 nucleotides align to TRBD1. V was pared by 4 bases and J by 7 bases, with 4 bases of the junction left unmatched. The germline CDR1 and CDR2 sequences are LGHNA and YSLEER. The CDR3 is 13 residues long. The CDR3 region has the DNA TGCGCCAGCAGCCCGGGACAGGGAAATGAAGCTTTCTTT. Protein product: CASSPGQGNEAFF.

The chain combines TRBV27 with TRBJ2-3; possibly TRBD2 for D (5 bases). Germline loops: CDR1 MNHEY, CDR2 SMNVEV (reference sequence). The CDR3 has 12 residues. V lost 5 bases to trimming and J lost 6 bases, with 9 bases between them. CDR3 amino acids: CASSPPGDTQYF. DNA for the CDR3: TGTGCCAGCAGTCCGCCGGGGGATACGCAGTATTTT.